The T cell receptor (beta chain) described here comes from a study of cytomegalovirus exposure and HLA in healthy donors. About the research overall: Per a later analysis, the roughly 670 first-cohort and 110 or so validation repertoires shared one platform.

On this clone itself: What it binds is not known.

Only in-frame clones appear in the TCRdb table, and some are missing; sequencing was by immunoSEQ multiplex PCR. The table lists about 240,000 clones, around 87% of them singletons, with 0.95% to 1.5% in the top ten. Study-wide points: According to a later analysis, TCR clusters from the first cohort tended to co-occur in the 120 or so validation repertoires. Cytomegalovirus association was assigned to under 200 TCR beta chains. Cytomegalovirus status was reportedly diagnosed by the classifier with high sensitivity and specificity.

CDR3 length: 13 residues. The V end lost 7 bases, the J end lost 6 bases, and 16 bases lay between the germline ends. Per germline, CDR1 SQVTM and CDR2 ANQGSEA. The sequence derives from a woman aged 25-40 years in good health and CMV-seropositive. The source material was PBMCs. The V and J genes are TRBV29-1 and TRBJ2-1; TRBD1 is a possible D gene (6 bases). CDR3 nucleotides: TGCAGCGCCCCCAGGGGAGTTACCAATGAGCAGTTCTTC. Translated, it gives CSAPRGVTNEQFF.